This entry describes one TCR beta chain. V was pared by 10 bases and J by 1 base, with 10 bases of the junction left unmatched. The CDR3 contains 15 residues. Germline CDR1 MNHEY, CDR2 SMNVEV (reference sequence). The source of the sample is a study of blood T cell repertoires in COVID-19. In the study overall: Samples came from the United States, Italy and Spain, spanning acute and convalescent COVID-19. T cells, B-cell-depleted T cells, or PBMCs supplied cDNA or gDNA.

Sequencing was performed with immunoSEQ multiplex PCR; in TCRdb, only in-frame clones are kept and a portion is missing. The repertoire has about 230,000 clones, 65% to 85% of them found once; the top ten carry 4.4%. This receptor was obtained from a man in his fifties or sixties with active or convalescent COVID-19. The chain recombines TRBV27 with TRBJ2-7; the match to TRBD1 covers 10 bases. Sequencing input: peripheral blood. CDR3 residues: CATIERDRGSYEQYF. For the CDR3, the DNA is TGTGCCACCATTGAGAGGGACAGGGGTTCCTACGAGCAGTACTTC.